This TCR beta chain derives from a study of identifying expanded T cells in peripheral blood (dated by TCRdb to the late 2010s). Regarding the research as a whole: Four technical replicates, made by sequencing separate aliquots from the same pool of genomic DNA, were compared pairwise.

No immune events, such as infections, were documented for the healthy donors during the collection period. Time-dependent variance in a beta-binomial model of T-cell clone differential abundance was calibrated using healthy-donor blood repertoires as a training cohort. The training cohort comprised 10 healthy donors, 3 female and 7 male. On average the donors were 43 years old, and their ages spanned about 29 to 65 years. Whole blood from each healthy donor was obtained from a commercial supplier and was collected at three time points approximately 13 days apart. For immunosequencing, genomic DNA was extracted from whole blood that had not been sorted. The immunoSEQ Assay, which uses bias-controlled multiplex PCR amplification of genomic DNA, was used to profile TCRbeta CDR3 regions. Under the source paper's analysis protocol: The absolute abundance of each unique TCRbeta CDR3 region was quantified after sequences were collapsed and filtered. Differential abundance was assessed using a binomial (Fisher-equivalent) model and a beta-binomial model in which time-dependent variance fitted from healthy donors was added. Clones with fewer than 5 combined templates were removed, and a clone was called differentially abundant if the clone's Benjamini-Hochberg FDR was below 0.01. Using the form v = (b*log(k)+a)^2, the beta-binomial variance was modeled as a function of the total template count across the two samples. TCRdb re-hosts the immuneACCESS table, in-frame sequences only. Its copies lack some clones; in the studies checked, an unresolved V gene accounts for under half of them, and the cause for the rest is not known. V and J calls and clone size come straight from that table; D and trimming were deduced from the DNA. Recorded for this sample are more than 50,000 clones; approximately 83% of them occurred a single time. Approximately 15% of the sample lies in the top ten.

Results the study describes overall, beyond this receptor: The beta-binomial model significantly reduced the number of clones called differentially abundant and the false-positive rate across all healthy-donor time intervals. It was expected by the authors that biological variance in healthy repertoires might increase further over much longer intervals, such as months to years. In all healthy donors, the variance in clone template counts between samples taken roughly two weeks apart rose significantly as total template count increased. Approximately 1.2 differentially abundant clones were flagged by the binomial model between technical replicates, whereas about 16.4 and 19 were flagged over two weeks and four weeks, respectively.

On this clone: Its recognized antigen is unknown. Per-nucleotide qualities are absent, and no much larger clonotype sits a single base away.

The junction shows trimming of 1 base on V and 6 bases on J, and the gene matches do not reach 2 bases of it. As encoded in the germline V gene, CDR1 is LGHNA while CDR2 is YSLEER. Counted from cysteine to phenylalanine, this CDR3 has 14 amino acids. The read is trimmed to its CDR3 DNA, 42 bases read in frame from base 1. Sequencing was performed on blood. This clonotype originated in a person aged 18 to 70 in good health. The chain is assembled from TRBV4-3 and TRBJ1-2, with 10 bases matching TRBD1. The base sequence is TGCGCCAGCAGCCAAGGTGGGACAGGGGATGGCTACACCTTC. Its translation reads: CASSQGGTGDGYTF.